This is a list of T cell receptor beta chains from one sample in a study of Graves' ophthalmopathy and Graves' hyperthyroidism. TCRdb analysed the multiplex PCR reads with MiXCR anew, one entry per CDR3 protein. The sample holds 300,000 to 450,000 distinct CDR3 sequences, roughly a sixth seen once. Sequenced: peripheral blood. These TCRs come from an adult woman with stable Graves' hyperthyroidism. CDR3s include the opening cysteine and the closing phenylalanine or tryptophan. Fields, in order: V gene, clone size, D gene, J gene, CDR3 DNA, CDR3 protein. D genes are given only for firm matches. The size of a clone is reported for some rows only, either as once, few or many, or as a class for expanded clones.

TRBV7-9	NA	NA	TRBJ2-5	TGTGCCAGCAGCTTATACGAGGGTCAAGAGACCCAGTACTTC	CASSLYEGQETQYF
TRBV7-2	many	TRBD1	TRBJ1-6	TGTGCCAGCAGCTTACGACAGGGAAGTTCACCCCTCCACTTT	CASSLRQGSSPLHF
TRBV6-5	NA	NA	TRBJ2-7	TGTGCCAGCAGTTACTTGGAGGGAGGCTCCTACGAGCAGTACTTC	CASSYLEGGSYEQYF
TRBV6-5	many	NA	TRBJ2-7	TGTGCCAGCAGTTATGGGTCTGAGCAGTACTTC	CASSYGSEQYF
TRBV27	NA	NA	TRBJ1-1	TGTGCCAGCAGTTTCACACAGGGTTTGAACACTGAAGCTTTCTTT	CASSFTQGLNTEAFF
TRBV6-1	NA	TRBD1	TRBJ2-7	TGTGCCAGCAGTGAAAGTGGGACAGGGGTTGAAGAGCAGTACTTC	CASSESGTGVEEQYF
TRBV4-1	many	NA	TRBJ1-1	TGCGCCAGCAGCCAAGTGACAGGTAACACTGAAGCTTTCTTT	CASSQVTGNTEAFF
TRBV19	many	TRBD2	TRBJ2-1	TGTGCCAGTAGCCCGAGGGGTAGCGGGAGAGCCTACAATGAGCAGTTCTTC	CASSPRGSGRAYNEQFF
TRBV10-3	many	NA	TRBJ2-5	TGTGCCATCAGCCAAGTAGGCCAAGAGACCCAGTACTTC	CAISQVGQETQYF
TRBV11-3	NA	TRBD1	TRBJ1-2	TGTGCCAGCAGCTCCAGCGGACAGGGAAGTGGCTACACCTTC	CASSSSGQGSGYTF
TRBV10-2	once	TRBD2	TRBJ2-7	TGCGCCAGCAGTCCGGGACTAGCGGGAAGAAGAGGCTACGAGCAGTACTTC	CASSPGLAGRRGYEQYF
TRBV24-1	once	NA	TRBJ2-7	TGTGCCACCAGTGATCCCGCACGGCAGTACTTC	CATSDPARQYF
TRBV7-6	few	NA	TRBJ2-7	TGTGCCAGCAGCCCCACGTACTGGTACGAGCAGTACTTC	CASSPTYWYEQYF
TRBV20-1	many	NA	TRBJ2-7	TGCAGTGCTAGATCCCCGAGGAGACACCTCTACGAGCAGTACTTC	CSARSPRRHLYEQYF
TRBV10-3	many	NA	TRBJ1-2	TGTGCCATCAGAAAGGGACTGGAACAAAACTATGGCTACACCTTC	CAIRKGLEQNYGYTF
TRBV7-2	many	TRBD2	TRBJ2-5	TGTGCCAGCAGCTTCTCGGTAGCGGGAGGGAAAGAGACCCAGTACTTC	CASSFSVAGGKETQYF
TRBV5-1	NA	TRBD2	TRBJ2-7	TGCGCCAGCAGCCGCCTAGCGGGAGGAGGTTTTTACGAGCAGTACTTC	CASSRLAGGGFYEQYF
TRBV6-2/TRBV6-3	many	TRBD2	TRBJ2-7	TGTGCCAGCAGGGCGGGAGTAACCTACGAGCAGTACTTC	CASRAGVTYEQYF
TRBV20-1	many	TRBD2	TRBJ2-7	TGCAGTGCTGGAAACCACGGGACTAGCAGCTACGAGCAGTACTTC	CSAGNHGTSSYEQYF
TRBV6-5	NA	NA	TRBJ1-3	TGTGCCAGCAGTTACATGGGGGCTGGAAACACCATATATTTT	CASSYMGAGNTIYF
TRBV15	many	TRBD2	TRBJ2-7	TGTGCCACCAGCAGGGGGACTAGCGGCTACGAGCAGTACTTC	CATSRGTSGYEQYF
TRBV6-2/TRBV6-3	many	NA	TRBJ1-5	TGTGCCAGCAGTTACTCGAACCATCAGCCCCAGCATTTT	CASSYSNHQPQHF
TRBV3-1	NA	TRBD1	TRBJ1-1	TGTGCCAGCAGCATCCGTTCTGGACAGGGGACTGAAGCTTTCTTT	CASSIRSGQGTEAFF
TRBV6-1	few	NA	TRBJ2-3	TGTGCCAGCCATTATAGCGGACCGGGGGATACGCAGTATTTT	CASHYSGPGDTQYF
TRBV6-2/TRBV6-3	many	NA	TRBJ1-1	TGTGCCAGCAGTTACTCCCGGACGGTCCGAACTGAAGCCTTCTTT	CASSYSRTVRTEAFF
TRBV29-1	few	NA	TRBJ2-2	TGCAGCGTCTCGCGGGTCTCTACCGGGGAGCTGTTTTTT	CSVSRVSTGELFF
TRBV30	many	TRBD1	TRBJ2-7	TGTGCCTGGAGTGCTGGACAGGGATGGTGGCAGTACTTC	CAWSAGQGWWQYF
TRBV14	NA	NA	TRBJ2-7	TGTGCCAGCAGCCAAAGTGGGTACTTGGCGTACGAGCAGTACTTC	CASSQSGYLAYEQYF
TRBV5-1	many	TRBD1	TRBJ1-1	TGCGCCAGCAGCTCCGACAGGGGGCCTCCGAACACTGAAGCTTTCTTT	CASSSDRGPPNTEAFF
TRBV28	many	NA	TRBJ2-7	TGTGCCAGCAGAAGGGGACCGATCCCCTACGAGCAGTACTTC	CASRRGPIPYEQYF
TRBV27	many	NA	TRBJ2-7	TGTGCCAGCAGTTTACCGGGACCAGGGTCTCGCTACGAGCAGTACTTC	CASSLPGPGSRYEQYF
TRBV20-1	many	NA	TRBJ1-5	TGCAGTGCTAGCTATAGACTTAATCAGCCCCAGCATTTT	CSASYRLNQPQHF
TRBV29-1	few	TRBD2	TRBJ2-7	TGCAGCACTACCGGGACTAGCGGGCGCTCCTACGAGCAGTACTTC	CSTTGTSGRSYEQYF
TRBV27	NA	NA	TRBJ2-7	TGTGCCAGCAGTTCCATAACAGGGAACCCCTCGTACGAGCAGTACTTC	CASSSITGNPSYEQYF
TRBV29-1	few	TRBD2	TRBJ2-2	TGCAGCGTTGCGGGACTAGCGGGGAACACCGGGGAGCTGTTTTTT	CSVAGLAGNTGELFF
TRBV28	many	TRBD2	TRBJ2-7	TGTGCCAGCAGTTTGAAGCGGGAGGGATTCTACGAGCAGTACTTC	CASSLKREGFYEQYF